These 18 T cell receptor beta chains came from one sample sequenced in a study of control samples from healthy donors and cancer patients. Some clones are missing from TCRdb's copy, which holds only in-frame ones; the method was immunoSEQ multiplex PCR. The sample has tens of thousands of clones; roughly 89% are singletons. Sequenced material: PBMCs. These receptors originate from a middle-aged man with lung cancer.

This chain uses TRBV6-5 with TRBJ1-6; D might be TRBD1 (5 bases). Per germline, CDR1 MNHEY and CDR2 SVGAGI. V lost 2 bases to trimming and J lost 5 bases, with 10 bases between them. The CDR3 sequence is 15 residues long. CDR3 loop: CASSYQGGNNSPLHF. The DNA of the CDR3 is TGTGCCAGCAGTTACCAGGGTGGGAATAATTCACCCCTCCACTTT.

This clone was recorded once. The genes are TRBV3-1 (or the pseudogene TRBV3-2) and TRBJ1-2; tentatively, D is TRBD1 (6 bases). The germline V gene has CDR1 LGHDT and CDR2 YNNKEL (reference sequence). V was clipped by 3 bases and J by 3 bases, with 8 bases between them. The CDR3 runs 13 residues. The CDR3 sequence is CASSQGADYGYTF. CDR3 nucleotide sequence: TGTGCCAGCAGCCAGGGGGCGGACTATGGCTACACCTTC.

This clone was observed a single time. The rearrangement links TRBV10-3 to TRBJ1-4, with 10 bases lining up with TRBD1. The germline V gene encodes CDR1 ENHRY and CDR2 SYGVKD. This CDR3 has 16 residues. After removal of 0 bases from V and 6 bases from J, the junction contained 4 bases not matched to a gene. The CDR3 loop reads CAISESKGTGDEKLFF. CDR3 nucleotide sequence: TGTGCCATCAGTGAGTCTAAGGGGACAGGGGATGAAAAACTGTTTTTT.

The rearrangement joins TRBV11-2 to TRBJ2-5, with 8 positions matching TRBD1. CDR1 and CDR2 (germline): SGHAT, FQNNGV. This CDR3 contains 13 residues. With V trimmed by 5 bases and J by 4 bases, 3 bases remained unmatched. The CDR3 DNA reads as TGTGCCAGCAGCCGCGGACAGGGAGAGACCCAGTACTTC. It specifies CASSRGQGETQYF.

This clone was observed once. CDR3 nucleotide sequence: TGTGCCAGCAGCCCTCGGACAGGTGGTAATTATGTCGGCGACACCTTC. It specifies CASSPRTGGNYVGDTF. The chain is built from TRBV5-5 and TRBJ1-2; 7 nucleotides align to TRBD1. The CDR3 spans 16 residues. Germline CDR1 reads SGHKS; CDR2 reads YYEKEE (reference sequence). Trimming took 4 bases from V and 12 from J; bases not matched to a gene: 21.

This sequence joins TRBV4-3 and TRBJ2-7; TRBD2 aligns across 7 bases. Trimming took 5 bases from V and 5 from J; bases not matched to a gene: 9. The CDR3 has 14 amino acids. Per germline, CDR1 LGHNA and CDR2 YSLEER. The CDR3 spells CASSERGRDDEQYF. CDR3 nucleotides: TGCGCCAGCAGCGAGCGGGGCAGGGACGACGAGCAGTACTTC.

This chain uses TRBV7-9 with TRBJ2-1; a weak D match, TRBD1 (6 bases). There are 11 residues in the CDR3. Germline assignment: CDR1 SEHNR and CDR2 FQNEAQ (reference sequence). Trimming cost V 5 bases and J 12 bases, with 11 bases left between them. The chain's CDR3 is CASSLQGGQFF. The CDR3 coding sequence is TGTGCCAGCAGCCTACAAGGGGGGCAGTTCTTC.

V is TRBV28 and J is TRBJ1-6; perhaps TRBD1 as D (5 bases). The CDR3 is made up of 14 amino acids. CDR1 and CDR2 (germline): MDHEN, SYDVKM. V gave up 3 bases and J gave up 14 bases, with 17 bases separating them. The CDR3 here is CASSFGSGPLALHF. CDR3 in DNA: TGTGCCAGCAGTTTTGGGTCAGGGCCATTGGCCCTCCACTTT.

The chain links TRBV5-5 to TRBJ2-1; TRBD1 matches 8 bases. The germline CDR1 and CDR2 sequences are SGHKS and YYEKEE (reference sequence). The CDR3 totals 17 residues. The junction had 8 bases not matched to a gene; V was cut back by 3 bases and J by 0 bases. The chain's CDR3 is CASSSRQGSSSYNEQFF. The CDR3 DNA follows: TGTGCCAGCAGCTCGAGACAGGGGTCGTCCTCCTACAATGAGCAGTTCTTC.

The CDR3 nucleotides are TGTGCCAGCAGAGTCTTGAGGGTAAACACCGGGGAGCTGTTTTTT. This codes for CASRVLRVNTGELFF. The chain carries TRBV3-1 (or the pseudogene TRBV3-2) and TRBJ2-2; TRBD2 is a possible D gene (5 bases). The V end lost 6 bases, the J end lost 2 bases, and 13 bases lay between the germline ends. CDR1 and CDR2 (germline): LGHDT, YNNKEL (reference sequence). The CDR3 consists of 15 residues.

This chain's CDR3 is CASSLLRLANGMAQETQYF. The DNA of the CDR3 is TGTGCCAGCAGCTTGTTGCGCTTGGCAAACGGGATGGCACAAGAGACCCAGTACTTC. This chain uses TRBV5-4 with TRBJ2-5, with a weak D call TRBD2 (5 bases). V was pared by 1 base and J by 2 bases, with 24 bases between. CDR3 length: 19 amino acids. Germline CDR1 SGHNT, CDR2 YYREEE (reference sequence).

The chain carries TRBV6-2 or TRBV6-3 and TRBJ1-1, with D hard to call. V lost 4 bases to trimming and J lost 5 bases, with 8 bases between them. From germline, CDR1 is MNHEY and CDR2 SVGEGT. The CDR3 is made up of 12 amino acids. The CDR3 coding sequence is TGTGCCAGCAGTTCCCCTATGACTGAAGCTTTCTTT. Translating gives CASSSPMTEAFF.

The rearrangement joins TRBV3-1 (or the pseudogene TRBV3-2) to TRBJ1-1; a possible D gene is TRBD1 (6 bases). With 0 bases removed from V and 9 bases from J, the gap between germline ends came to 14 bases. Germline CDR1 is LGHDT and CDR2 is YNNKEL (reference sequence). CDR3 size: 14 residues. The CDR3 is CASSQDRRGDQAFF. For the CDR3, the DNA is TGTGCCAGCAGCCAAGATCGCAGGGGAGATCAAGCTTTCTTT.

The chain recombines TRBV18 with TRBJ2-5; 9 nucleotides align to TRBD2. CDR3 size: 16 residues. Germline CDR1 is KGHSH and CDR2 is LQKENI. The V gene end was trimmed by 2 bases and the J gene end by 2 bases; junction bases not matched to a gene: 6. CDR3 sequence reads: CASSPYSSGVQETQYF. The CDR3 DNA sequence: TGTGCCAGCTCACCATATTCTAGCGGGGTACAAGAGACCCAGTACTTC.

This chain connects TRBV5-4 to TRBJ2-2, with 12 bases fitting TRBD1. The germline CDR1 and CDR2 sequences are SGHNT and YYREEE (reference sequence). The CDR3 length is 15 residues. V trimming: 4 bases; J trimming: 7 bases; junction bases outside the gene matches: 5. The CDR3 sequence: CASSQGQGAVGELFF. The DNA of the CDR3 is TGTGCCAGCAGCCAGGGACAGGGGGCAGTCGGGGAGCTGTTTTTT. Using reference TRBV5-4 and TRBJ2-2 for the parts outside the CDR3, the full variable domain is ETGVTQSPTHLIKTRGQQVTLRCSSQSGHNTVSWYQQALGQGPQFIFQYYREEENGRGNFPPRFSGLQFPNYSSELNVNALELDDSALYLCASSQGQGAVGELFFGEGSRLTVL.

The chain joins TRBV27 to TRBJ2-5, with D maybe TRBD1 (6 bases). The germline CDR1 and CDR2 sequences are MNHEY and SMNVEV (reference sequence). Trimming shortened V by 5 bases and J by 5 bases, and 18 bases separated the two germline ends. The CDR3 length is 15 residues. For the CDR3, the DNA is TGTGCCAGCAGTCCGTGGACAGACCTTCTCGAGACCCAGTACTTC. This gives the protein CASSPWTDLLETQYF.

The genes are TRBV6-5 and TRBJ2-1; 11 bases line up with TRBD2. The CDR3 is made up of 15 amino acids. Germline lookup yields CDR1 MNHEY and CDR2 SVGAGI. The ends lost 2 bases at V and 8 bases at J; junction bases unmatched: 5. As DNA, the CDR3 is TGTGCCAGCAGTTACGGTAGCGGGGGGGTACATGAGCAGTTCTTC. Amino acids: CASSYGSGGVHEQFF.

The V and J genes are TRBV9 and TRBJ1-3; possible D gene TRBD1, 6 bases. The CDR3 covers 15 residues. The V and J ends lost 5 bases and 0 bases respectively, with 12 bases between them. Germline CDR1 SGDLS, CDR2 YYNGEE. The CDR3 reads CASSTQGGSGNTIYF. The DNA for the CDR3 is TGTGCCAGCAGTACCCAAGGGGGCTCTGGAAACACCATATATTTT.